The rows below give T cell receptor beta chains drawn from one sample of a study of cytomegalovirus exposure and HLA in healthy donors. Using immunoSEQ multiplex PCR, the repertoire was profiled, and TCRdb retains in-frame clones only, with some absent. The top ten clones hold about 4.3% of a sample with about 57,000 clones, approximately 80% of them seen once. The specimen sequenced was PBMCs. These receptors were obtained from a man aged 30-40 years in good health and CMV-seronegative. CDR3s include the opening cysteine and the closing phenylalanine or tryptophan. The D gene is left open where the match is weak. The listing skips clone size in some rows; elsewhere it reads once, few, many or a size class.

d_gene	j_gene	v_gene	abundance	CDR3aa	CDR3nt
NA	TRBJ2-5	TRBV2	NA	CASSEGGGAVGETQYF	TGTGCCAGCAGTGAAGGAGGTGGGGCGGTAGGTGAGACCCAGTACTTC
TRBD2	TRBJ2-2	TRBV11-2	NA	CASSALAGGGFTGELFF	TGTGCCAGCAGCGCCCTGGCGGGGGGGGGTTTTACCGGGGAGCTGTTTTTT
TRBD2	TRBJ2-3	TRBV7-2	NA	CASSPVGREGRGDTQYF	TGTGCCAGCAGCCCGGTGGGGCGGGAGGGCCGGGGAGATACGCAGTATTTT
NA	TRBJ1-1	TRBV4-2	once	CASSQENAGGTEAFF	TGTGCCAGCAGCCAAGAAAATGCCGGCGGGACTGAAGCTTTCTTT
NA	TRBJ2-2	TRBV4-3	NA	CASSQDWSTGELFF	TGCGCCAGCAGCCAAGATTGGAGTACCGGGGAGCTGTTTTTT
NA	TRBJ2-7	TRBV2	NA	CASRADRTAPYEQYF	TGTGCCAGCAGGGCTGACAGGACAGCCCCCTACGAGCAGTACTTC
TRBD2	TRBJ2-7	TRBV19	NA	CASSATSGMTEQYF	TGTGCCAGTAGTGCGACTAGCGGGATGACCGAGCAGTACTTC
TRBD1	TRBJ2-3	TRBV20-1	NA	CSADDRGSQYF	TGCAGTGCTGACGACAGGGGGTCGCAGTATTTT
TRBD2	TRBJ2-3	TRBV9	NA	CASSVGSGGAGLNTDTQYF	TGTGCCAGCAGCGTAGGTTCAGGCGGAGCGGGGCTAAACACAGATACGCAGTATTTT
NA	TRBJ2-1	TRBV7-9	NA	CASSPVRLAGKENEQFF	TGTGCCAGCAGCCCCGTGCGACTGGCGGGAAAGGAAAATGAGCAGTTCTTC
NA	TRBJ2-7	TRBV29-1	NA	CSVVGTPGAYEQYF	TGCAGCGTGGTAGGGACCCCGGGGGCCTACGAGCAGTACTTC
TRBD1	TRBJ1-2	TRBV19	NA	CASSISGTDYGYTF	TGTGCCAGTAGTATTTCCGGGACAGACTATGGCTACACCTTC
TRBD1	TRBJ2-7	TRBV7-2	NA	CASSRQGTGNYEQYF	TGTGCCAGCAGCCGCCAAGGGACAGGGAACTACGAGCAGTACTTC
TRBD1	TRBJ2-7	TRBV6-5	NA	CASSRRTGAYEQYF	TGTGCCAGCAGCCGTCGGACAGGCGCCTACGAGCAGTACTTC
TRBD2	TRBJ2-2	TRBV4-1	NA	CASSQPAGDPYTGELFF	TGCGCCAGCAGCCAACCGGCGGGGGACCCTTACACCGGGGAGCTGTTTTTT
TRBD1	TRBJ2-7	TRBV28	NA	CASSSGTGGYEQYF	TGTGCCAGCAGTTCCGGGACAGGGGGCTACGAGCAGTACTTC
TRBD2	TRBJ2-1	TRBV7-2	NA	CASRVEGTSGRFEQFF	TGTGCCAGCAGGGTAGAAGGGACTAGCGGGAGGTTTGAGCAGTTCTTC
TRBD1	TRBJ2-7	TRBV25-1	NA	CASSVQGYEQYF	TGTGCCAGCAGTGTACAGGGGTACGAGCAGTACTTC
TRBD2	TRBJ2-7	TRBV9	NA	CASSVDLLAGVYEQYF	TGTGCCAGCAGCGTAGATCTACTAGCGGGAGTTTACGAGCAGTACTTC
TRBD1	TRBJ1-5	TRBV5-5	NA	CASSQGAGNQPQHF	TGTGCCAGCAGCCAGGGGGCCGGCAATCAGCCCCAGCATTTT
NA	TRBJ2-7	TRBV19	NA	CASSMRTGPYEQYF	TGTGCCAGTAGTATGAGAACAGGGCCCTACGAGCAGTACTTC
NA	TRBJ1-5	TRBV19	NA	CASSRGPGSNQPQHF	TGTGCCAGTAGTCGCGGACCGGGAAGCAATCAGCCCCAGCATTTT
NA	TRBJ1-6	TRBV2	NA	CASSLRDPGMGSPLHF	TGTGCCAGCAGTCTGCGGGACCCCGGGATGGGTTCACCCCTCCACTTT
NA	TRBJ1-5	TRBV18	NA	CASSPTGNQPQHF	TGTGCCAGCTCACCCACGGGCAATCAGCCCCAGCATTTT
NA	TRBJ2-5	TRBV15	NA	CATSRDLGGQETQYF	TGTGCCACCAGCAGAGACCTCGGGGGGCAGGAGACCCAGTACTTC
NA	TRBJ2-1	TRBV5-1	NA	CASSTRGPQGGQFF	TGCGCCAGCAGCACGCGGGGACCGCAGGGGGGGCAGTTCTTC
TRBD1	TRBJ2-2	TRBV10-3	NA	CAISPGQGTGELFF	TGTGCCATCAGTCCGGGACAGGGGACCGGGGAGCTGTTTTTT
NA	TRBJ2-5	TRBV6-5	NA	CASSYAGTWGQETQYF	TGTGCCAGCAGTTATGCCGGGACTTGGGGACAAGAGACCCAGTACTTC
NA	TRBJ2-3	TRBV13	NA	CASSSTTEKSTDTQYF	TGTGCCAGCAGCTCAACGACAGAAAAAAGCACAGATACGCAGTATTTT
NA	TRBJ2-1	TRBV7-2	NA	CASSFEIEQFF	TGTGCCAGCAGCTTCGAGATTGAGCAGTTCTTC
TRBD1	TRBJ1-1	TRBV11-2	NA	CASSNGGTGGQYTEAFF	TGTGCCAGCAGCAACGGGGGGACAGGGGGCCAGTACACTGAAGCTTTCTTT
TRBD2	TRBJ2-1	TRBV4-1	NA	CASSPTSGRGSYNEQFF	TGCGCCAGCAGCCCGACTAGCGGGAGAGGTTCCTACAATGAGCAGTTCTTC
NA	TRBJ1-3	TRBV11-2	once	CASHSGGNTIYF	TGTGCCAGCCATTCAGGGGGAAACACCATATATTTT
TRBD2	TRBJ2-7	TRBV6-1	NA	CASSDMGGRGQYF	TGTGCCAGCAGTGATATGGGGGGGAGGGGGCAGTACTTC
NA	TRBJ2-7	TRBV27	NA	CASSLSAGYEQYF	TGTGCCAGCAGTTTATCCGCGGGGTACGAGCAGTACTTC
TRBD1	TRBJ1-1	TRBV7-9	NA	CASSLGTGDAFF	TGTGCCAGCAGCTTAGGGACAGGGGATGCTTTCTTT
NA	TRBJ2-2	TRBV19	NA	CASSTQRGFAGELFF	TGTGCCAGTAGTACTCAAAGAGGGTTTGCCGGGGAGCTGTTTTTT
NA	TRBJ1-1	TRBV7-2	NA	CASSSQENTEAFF	TGTGCCAGCAGCTCACAAGAGAACACTGAAGCTTTCTTT